Below, 11 T cell receptor beta chains from the same sample are listed, as sequenced in a study of blood T cell repertoires in COVID-19. Assay: immunoSEQ multiplex PCR; the TCRdb copy retains only in-frame clones and omits some. Of under 250,000 clones detected, about nine tenths appear once; the ten largest clones hold just over 2.5%. Sequenced material: PBMCs or T cells enriched from blood (not recorded which). The receptors were gathered from a woman aged 25 to 45 with acute COVID-19.

This clone was observed a single time. This rearrangement joins TRBV23-1 to TRBJ2-1, with 8 bases lining up with TRBD1. TRBV23-1 is given ORF status, its function remaining uncertain. The CDR3 contains 14 residues. V was pared by 1 base and J by 7 bases, with 3 bases of the junction left unmatched. In DNA, the CDR3 is TGCGCCAGCAGTCAATACACAGGGGGTAATGAGCAGTTCTTC. It codes for CASSQYTGGNEQFF.

The rearrangement links TRBV27 to TRBJ1-1, with 7 positions matching TRBD1. Germline values: CDR1 MNHEY, CDR2 SMNVEV (reference sequence). The V and J ends lost 7 bases and 2 bases, in that order; junction bases with no gene match: 10. The CDR3 runs 15 residues. CDR3 DNA sequence: TGTGCCAGCAAGGGTCAGGGGGGCTTAAACACTGAAGCTTTCTTT. Translated, it gives CASKGQGGLNTEAFF.

The chain recombines TRBV9 with TRBJ1-3; 7 bases are a match to TRBD1. There are 16 residues in the CDR3. The germline CDR1 and CDR2 sequences are SGDLS and YYNGEE. Unmatched junction bases numbered 8, after V lost 3 bases and J lost 2 bases. In DNA, the CDR3 is TGTGCCAGCAGCGCCCAGCAGACAGGGACTGGAAACACCATATATTTT. It translates to CASSAQQTGTGNTIYF.

The rearrangement links TRBV19 to TRBJ1-4; D unclear. V gave up 4 bases and J gave up 7 bases, with 16 bases separating them. This CDR3 is built from 15 residues. Germline CDR1 LNHDA, CDR2 SQIVND (reference sequence). The DNA for the CDR3 is TGTGCCAGTAGTACCCGCCCGTACGAGGGTGAAAAACTGTTTTTT. Its translation is CASSTRPYEGEKLFF.

J is TRBJ1-5 and V is TRBV3-1 (or the pseudogene TRBV3-2); a possible D gene is TRBD1 (5 bases). Germline CDR1 LGHDT, CDR2 YNNKEL (reference sequence). The CDR3 has 15 amino acids. Trimming cost V 0 bases and J 6 bases, with 12 bases left between them. The CDR3 DNA is TGTGCCAGCAGCCAAGATAGGAGGGGTGGTCAGCCCCAGCATTTT. Amino acid sequence: CASSQDRRGGQPQHF.

This chain connects TRBV24-1 to TRBJ2-2; tentative D call: TRBD2 (5 bases). The ends were cut back, 5 bases at V and 5 bases at J, with 8 bases in the middle. Germline values: CDR1 KGHDR, CDR2 SFDVKD. The CDR3 is 13 residues long. The CDR3 reads CATSGTSTGELFF. The CDR3 nucleotides read TGTGCCACCAGTGGTACTAGTACCGGGGAGCTGTTTTTT.

V usage is TRBV19 and J usage is TRBJ2-1; D gene unclear. CDR1 is LNHDA and CDR2 is SQIVND in the germline V gene (reference sequence). V dropped 4 bases and J dropped 1 base, with 11 bases sitting between them. The length of the CDR3 is 15 residues. The CDR3 coding sequence is TGTGCCAGTAGTAGTCTAGTGTGGTCCTACAATGAGCAGTTCTTC. It codes for CASSSLVWSYNEQFF.

In the case of this clone: The sample contains more than one DNA sequence encoding this CDR3. J is TRBJ1-1 and V is TRBV5-1; D remains ambiguous. Deletions cut 0 bases from V and 1 base from J, with 4 bases between. Looked up from germline, CDR1 is SGHRS and CDR2 is YFSETQ. This CDR3 is built from 13 residues. This CDR3 is CASSLVRNTEAFF. In nucleotides, the CDR3 is TGCGCCAGCAGCTTGGTTCGGAACACTGAAGCTTTCTTT.

The CDR3 DNA is TGCGCCAGCAGCATCCCGACAGGGAAACTTGACACCGGGGAGCTGTTTTTT. This codes for CASSIPTGKLDTGELFF. V and J are TRBV5-1 and TRBJ2-2; TRBD1 agrees at 7 bases. The J segment lost 3 bases and the V segment lost 4 bases, leaving 12 bases of the junction unmatched. This CDR3 region has 17 residues. The germline V gene encodes CDR1 SGHRS and CDR2 YFSETQ. Based on the CDR3 plus reference TRBV5-1 and TRBJ2-2, the full variable domain is KAGVTQTPRYLIKTRGQQVTLSCSPISGHRSVSWYQQTPGQGLQFLFEYFSETQRNKGNFPGRFSGRQFSNSRSEMNVSTLELGDSALYLCASSIPTGKLDTGELFFGEGSRLTVL.

CDR3 nucleotides: TGTGCTAGTGGTTTGGGACTCCCAAGGGAGCAGTACTTC. Amino acids: CASGLGLPREQYF. The gene calls are TRBV12-5 and TRBJ2-7; no definite D call. The CDR3 runs 13 residues. Per germline, CDR1 LGHNT and CDR2 FRNRAP. V lost 1 base and J lost 7, with 11 bases in between.

This clone appeared a few times. The chain links TRBV7-2 to TRBJ1-2; possible D gene TRBD1, 5 bases. Between the trimmed V and J ends, which lost 4 bases and 5 bases, there was a span of 14 bases. CDR3 size: 14 residues. CDR1 SGHTA and CDR2 FQGNSA come from the germline V gene. CDR3 amino acids: CASSSQTRGYGYTF. CDR3 coding DNA: TGTGCCAGCAGCTCCCAGACAAGGGGATATGGCTACACCTTC.